The clone carrying this T cell receptor beta chain has only a few counts. This specimen belongs to a study of cytomegalovirus exposure and HLA in healthy donors. PCR used 60 Vbeta primers and 13 Jbeta primers. The repertoire was sequenced with immunoSEQ multiplex PCR; TCRdb's copy has only in-frame clones and lacks some. The sample holds approximately 74,000 clones; over 75% are singletons and the top ten take 7.5% to 10%. V was clipped by 10 bases and J by 8 bases, with 17 bases between them. There are 13 residues in the CDR3. Germline V gene sequence: CDR1 MNHNS, CDR2 SASEGT. This clonotype was obtained from a man aged 35 to 55 in good health and CMV-seronegative. The chain recombines TRBV6-1 with TRBJ1-4, with D possibly being TRBD1 (5 bases). Sample: PBMCs. The CDR3 bases are TGTGCCACCAAGTGGGGGGATTGGGAAAAACTGTTTTTT. Residues: CATKWGDWEKLFF.